This T cell receptor beta chain was captured in a study of control samples from healthy donors and cancer patients. V lost 3 bases to trimming and J lost 5 bases, with 8 bases between them. CDR1 and CDR2 from the germline V gene are SGDLS and YYNGEE. The CDR3 has 12 residues. TCRdb keeps only in-frame clones here, not all; method: immunoSEQ multiplex PCR. In the table there are tens of thousands of clones, 75% to 85% of which are singletons. The sequencing input was PBMCs. The chain couples TRBV9 to TRBJ1-2; D is uncertain. The TCR sequence derives from a man aged 60 to 75 with head and neck cancer. The CDR3 DNA reads TGTGCCAGCAGCGGCCCTGGGTATGGCTACACCTTC. Its translation is CASSGPGYGYTF.